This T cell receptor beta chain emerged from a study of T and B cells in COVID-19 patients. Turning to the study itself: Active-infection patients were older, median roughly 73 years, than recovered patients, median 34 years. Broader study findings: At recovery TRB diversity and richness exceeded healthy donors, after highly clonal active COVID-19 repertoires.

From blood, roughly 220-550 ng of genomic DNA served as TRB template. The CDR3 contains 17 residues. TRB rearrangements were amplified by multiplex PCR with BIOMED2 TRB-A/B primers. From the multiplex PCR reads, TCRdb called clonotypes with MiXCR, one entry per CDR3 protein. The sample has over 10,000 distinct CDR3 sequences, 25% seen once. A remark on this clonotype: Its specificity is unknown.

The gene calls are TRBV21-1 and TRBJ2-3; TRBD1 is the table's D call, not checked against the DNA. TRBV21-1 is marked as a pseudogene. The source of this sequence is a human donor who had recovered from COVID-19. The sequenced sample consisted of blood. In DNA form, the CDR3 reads TGTGCCAGCAGCAAAGCCAGGGGGACAGGGAGCACAGATACGCAGTATTTT. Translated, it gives CASSKARGTGSTDTQYF.